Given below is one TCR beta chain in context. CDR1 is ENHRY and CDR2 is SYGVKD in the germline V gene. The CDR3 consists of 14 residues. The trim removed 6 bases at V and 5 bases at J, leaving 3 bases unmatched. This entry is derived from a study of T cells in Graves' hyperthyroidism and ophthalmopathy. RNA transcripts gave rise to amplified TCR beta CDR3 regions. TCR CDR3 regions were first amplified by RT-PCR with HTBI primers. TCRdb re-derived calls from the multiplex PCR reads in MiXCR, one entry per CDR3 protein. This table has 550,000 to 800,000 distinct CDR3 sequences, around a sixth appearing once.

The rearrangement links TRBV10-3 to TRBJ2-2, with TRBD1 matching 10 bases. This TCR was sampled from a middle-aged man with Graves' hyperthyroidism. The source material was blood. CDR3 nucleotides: TGTGCCATCAGGCGACAGGGGGCAACCGGGGAGCTGTTTTTT. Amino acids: CAIRRQGATGELFF.